This T cell receptor beta chain is from a study of control samples from healthy donors and cancer patients. TCRdb's table, derived via immunoSEQ multiplex PCR, lists solely in-frame clones and lacks some. The repertoire includes some 200,000 clones, roughly 94% of them detected once, and more than 1.3% sits in the top ten. From germline, CDR1 is MDHEN and CDR2 SYDVKM. The CDR3 is made up of 12 amino acids. V lost 4 bases to trimming and J lost 7 bases, with 8 bases between them. The J gene is TRBJ1-5, the V gene TRBV28; D unresolved. The receptor was isolated from a man aged 50-60 years in good health. Material for sequencing was blood. In DNA form, the CDR3 reads TGTGCCAGCAGTTCACAAGGGCAGCCCCAGCATTTT. This translates into CASSSQGQPQHF.